This T cell receptor (beta chain) comes out of a study of regulatory and conventional T cells in RAG deficiency. The study's findings and limits: RAG-deficient patients showed markedly lower Shannon entropy and higher Simpson indices than control T-cell subsets. Omenn patients showed >80% Treg-Tconv overlap and shorter CDR3 lengths. Omenn syndrome and CID/AS patients had 85 to 100-fold fewer unique Treg TCR beta sequences, versus roughly 9.6-fold elsewhere.

As concerns this clone: Its antigen is unidentified.

Trimming removed 4 bases at V and 2 bases at J, with 13 bases between. Germline-derived CDR1 and CDR2 are LGHNA and YNFKEQ. This CDR3 region has 15 residues. Sequenced by immunoSEQ multiplex PCR; TCRdb stores in-frame clones only, minus some. Found here are fewer than 35,000 clones, 80% to 90% of them singletons; the top ten hold about 4.9%. A further study also used this sample, focusing on regulatory T cells. That study reports: Amplification used 52 TRBV primers and 13 TRBJ primers.

The V gene is TRBV4-2, the J gene TRBJ2-3; D is ambiguous. The source material was CD8+ T cells sorted from blood. The source is a human donor in good health. CDR3 nucleotides: TGTGCCAGCAGCCCCAATCTCGGTTCCACAGATACGCAGTATTTT. The encoded protein is CASSPNLGSTDTQYF.